The clone carrying this TCR beta chain came up many times. Investigators prepared the TCR beta libraries by applying iRepertoire HTBI primers and Arm-PCR of CDR3 regions. TCRdb reprocessed the multiplex PCR reads with MiXCR, giving one entry per CDR3 protein. This table holds 650,000 to 700,000 distinct CDR3 sequences, 25% to 35% found once. The CDR3 has 14 residues. Trimming cost V 3 bases and J 9 bases, with 17 bases left between them. Germline loops: CDR1 MNHNS, CDR2 SASEGT. This record belongs to a study of regulatory T cells in long-lasting Graves disease. Noted time point: persistent/refractory GD, antithyroid drugs over 5 years with positive TRAb. From PBMCs, RNA was extracted and then used to make the TCR library.

The TCR was taken from a female donor with Graves disease. This chain joins TRBV6-1 and TRBJ1-1; TRBD1 is a possible D gene (6 bases). The source was peripheral blood mononuclear cells (PBMCs), collected when the disease was refractory, from a patient treated with antithyroid drugs. The DNA for the CDR3 is TGTGCCAGCAGTGAGCTACAAAGGGGGGGGCAAGCTTTCTTT. Protein sequence: CASSELQRGGQAFF.